This TCR beta chain was sequenced during a study of CD8+CD57+ T cells in acquired aplastic anemia. At the level of the study: Sorted cells (CD4+ and CD8+) yielded DNA amounts that averaged approximately 3.2 ug. Study-level points and caveats: Patients and controls had CD8+ Simpson's diversity values that were not significantly distinct.

With respect to this clonotype: Its antigen is unknown.

Patients chosen for sequencing had shown CD8+CD57+ cell expansion by flow cytometry. Each patient carried a diagnosis of severe acquired aplastic anemia. Patients had received no therapy at the time of blood sampling. The CDR3 is 16 amino acids. V gave up 1 base and J gave up 3 bases, with 13 bases separating them. The germline gives CDR1 LNHDA, CDR2 SQIVND (reference sequence). The template for TCR beta VDJ and CDR3 sequence profiling was genomic DNA. TCRdb ran MiXCR on the reads and lists one entry per CDR3 protein. The sample consists of under 250,000 distinct CDR3 sequences, approximately 65% of them appearing once.

The sequencing sample was made of sorted CD4+, CD8+, or CD8+CD57+ T cells (not recorded which) from PBMCs. The sequence was collected from a human donor with aplastic anemia. The chain combines TRBV19 with TRBJ1-3; D is undetermined. This chain's CDR3 is CASSIASFGYGNTIYF. The CDR3 DNA sequence: TGTGCCAGTAGTATAGCGTCCTTCGGTTATGGAAACACCATATATTTT.